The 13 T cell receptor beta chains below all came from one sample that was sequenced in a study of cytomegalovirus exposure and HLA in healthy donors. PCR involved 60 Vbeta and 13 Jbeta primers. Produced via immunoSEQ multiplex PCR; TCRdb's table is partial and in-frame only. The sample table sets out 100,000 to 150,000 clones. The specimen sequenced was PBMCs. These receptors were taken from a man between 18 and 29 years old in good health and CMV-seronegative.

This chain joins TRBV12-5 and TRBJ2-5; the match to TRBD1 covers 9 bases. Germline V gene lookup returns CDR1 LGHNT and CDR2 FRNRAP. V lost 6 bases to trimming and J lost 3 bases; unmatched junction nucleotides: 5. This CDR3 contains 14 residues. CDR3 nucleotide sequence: TGTGCTAGTGGACAGGGGGCGCGCGAAGAGACCCAGTACTTC. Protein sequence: CASGQGAREETQYF.

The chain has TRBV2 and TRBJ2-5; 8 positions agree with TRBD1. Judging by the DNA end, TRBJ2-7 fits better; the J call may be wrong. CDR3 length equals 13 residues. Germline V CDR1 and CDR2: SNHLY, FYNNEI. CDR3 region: CASSTDRAYEQYF. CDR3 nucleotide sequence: TGTGCCAGCAGTACGGACAGGGCCTACGAGCAGTACTTC.

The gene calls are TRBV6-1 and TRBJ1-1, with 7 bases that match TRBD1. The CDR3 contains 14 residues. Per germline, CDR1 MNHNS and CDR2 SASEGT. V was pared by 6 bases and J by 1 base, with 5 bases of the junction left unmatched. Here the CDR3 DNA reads TGTGCCAGCAGGACAGGGACGGCGAACACTGAAGCTTTCTTT. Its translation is CASRTGTANTEAFF.

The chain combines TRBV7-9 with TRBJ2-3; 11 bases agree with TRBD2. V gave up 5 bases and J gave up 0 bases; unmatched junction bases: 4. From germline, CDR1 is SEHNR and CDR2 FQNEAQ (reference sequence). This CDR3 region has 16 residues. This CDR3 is CASSRTSGPSTDTQYF. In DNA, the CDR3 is TGTGCCAGCAGCCGGACTAGCGGGCCTAGCACAGATACGCAGTATTTT.

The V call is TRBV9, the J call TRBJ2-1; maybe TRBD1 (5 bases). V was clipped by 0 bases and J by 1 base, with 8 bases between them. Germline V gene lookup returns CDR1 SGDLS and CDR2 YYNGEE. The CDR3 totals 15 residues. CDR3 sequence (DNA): TGTGCCAGCAGCGTAGGGGGCGGATCCTACAATGAGCAGTTCTTC. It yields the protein CASSVGGGSYNEQFF.

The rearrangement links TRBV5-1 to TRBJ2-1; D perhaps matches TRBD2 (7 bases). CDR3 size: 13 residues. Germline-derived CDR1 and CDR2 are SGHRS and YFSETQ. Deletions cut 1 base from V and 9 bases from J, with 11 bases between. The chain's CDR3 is CASSLMGGPEQFF. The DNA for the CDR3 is TGCGCCAGCAGCTTGATGGGGGGGCCTGAGCAGTTCTTC.

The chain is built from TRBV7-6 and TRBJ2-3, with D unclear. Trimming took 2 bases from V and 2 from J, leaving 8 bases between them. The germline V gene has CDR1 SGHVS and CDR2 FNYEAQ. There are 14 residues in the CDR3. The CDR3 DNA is TGTGCCAGCAGCTTACGACAAGCCACAGATACGCAGTATTTT. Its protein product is CASSLRQATDTQYF.

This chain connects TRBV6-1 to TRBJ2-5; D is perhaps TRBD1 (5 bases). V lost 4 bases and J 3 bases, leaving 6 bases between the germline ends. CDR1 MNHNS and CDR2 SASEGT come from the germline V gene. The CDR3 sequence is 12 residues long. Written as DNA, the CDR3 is TGTGCCAGCAGTGGCAGGGAAGAGACCCAGTACTTC. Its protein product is CASSGREETQYF.

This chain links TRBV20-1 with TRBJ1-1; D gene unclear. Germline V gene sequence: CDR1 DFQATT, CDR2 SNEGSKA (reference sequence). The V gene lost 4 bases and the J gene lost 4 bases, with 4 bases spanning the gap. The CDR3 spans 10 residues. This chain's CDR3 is CSATGTEAFF. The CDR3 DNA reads TGCAGTGCTACAGGCACTGAAGCTTTCTTT.

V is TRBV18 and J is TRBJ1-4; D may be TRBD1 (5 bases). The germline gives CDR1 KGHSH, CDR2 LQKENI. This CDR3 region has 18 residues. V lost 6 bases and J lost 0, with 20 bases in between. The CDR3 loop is CASSSAGVASATNEKLFF. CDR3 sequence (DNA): TGTGCCAGCTCCTCCGCGGGGGTAGCATCTGCAACTAATGAAAAACTGTTTTTT.

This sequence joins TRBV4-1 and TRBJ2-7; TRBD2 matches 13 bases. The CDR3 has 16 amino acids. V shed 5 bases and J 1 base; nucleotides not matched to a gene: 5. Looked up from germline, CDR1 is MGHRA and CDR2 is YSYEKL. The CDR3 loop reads CASSVGLAGFSYEQYF. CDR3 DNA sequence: TGCGCCAGCAGCGTGGGACTAGCGGGGTTTTCCTACGAGCAGTACTTC.

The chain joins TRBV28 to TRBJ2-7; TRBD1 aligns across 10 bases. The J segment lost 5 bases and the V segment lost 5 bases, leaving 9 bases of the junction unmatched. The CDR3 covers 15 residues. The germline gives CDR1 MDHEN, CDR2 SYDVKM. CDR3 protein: CASSITGTGENEQYF. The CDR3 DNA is TGTGCCAGCAGTATCACCGGGACAGGGGAAAACGAGCAGTACTTC.

The DNA of the CDR3 is TGCGCCAGCAGCCCACCGGACAGCACCTATGGCTACACCTTC. Its protein product is CASSPPDSTYGYTF. V and J are TRBV5-1 and TRBJ1-2; a possible D gene is TRBD1 (6 bases). The CDR3 has 14 amino acids. Germline CDR1 and CDR2: SGHRS and YFSETQ. V was trimmed by 4 bases and J by 4 bases, leaving 14 bases between them.